This T cell receptor beta chain was documented in a study of OX40 agonist ivuxolimab in advanced cancers. In regard to this clone: Its antigen is not identified.

Libraries were prepared by immunoSEQ multiplex PCR; TCRdb keeps only in-frame clonotypes and omits some of them. The table records 65,000 to 95,000 clones, 84% of them present only once. General observations from the study: Antigen specificity was not determined for the expanded peripheral T cells. In general, CD8+ T cells held more expanded clones than CD4+ did, on average.

Germline-derived CDR1 and CDR2 are ENHRY and SYGVKD. V gave up 9 bases and J gave up 3 bases, with 12 bases separating them. This CDR3 contains 12 residues. This specimen consisted of CD4+ or CD8+ T cells sorted from blood, obtained in a trial of the OX40 agonist ivuxolimab. This clonotype originated in an adult with an advanced solid tumor such as melanoma, head and neck, liver or kidney cancer. The rearrangement uses TRBV10-3 and TRBJ2-7; D may be TRBD2 (6 bases). In nucleotides, the CDR3 is TGTGCCATAGGGACTTTGGACTACGAGCAGTACTTC. Its protein is CAIGTLDYEQYF.